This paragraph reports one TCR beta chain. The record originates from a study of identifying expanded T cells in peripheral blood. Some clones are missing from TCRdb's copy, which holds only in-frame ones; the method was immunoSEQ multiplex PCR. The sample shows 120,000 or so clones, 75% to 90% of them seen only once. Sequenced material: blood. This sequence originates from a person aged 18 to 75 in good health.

CDR3 coding DNA: TGTGCCAGCAGCTTAGGTGGCGGCTACGAGCAGTACTTC. This sequence encodes CASSLGGGYEQYF. The genes are TRBV7-9 and TRBJ2-7; D uncertain. The CDR3 runs to 13 residues. The ends were cut back, 1 base at V and 3 bases at J, with 7 bases in the middle. Germline V gene sequence: CDR1 SEHNR, CDR2 FQNEAQ (reference sequence).